This entry lists 26 T cell receptor beta chains sequenced from one sample in a study of identical twins. One entry per CDR3 protein results from TCRdb running MiXCR on the 5' RACE reads. Of approximately 700,000 distinct CDR3 sequences listed, about 18% are singletons. The same sample was also used in a study of T cells expressing NK-cell markers.

Material: PBMCs. The origin of the receptors is a woman younger than 30 in good health.

This chain links TRBV5-1 with TRBJ2-5; 8 bases are shared with TRBD1. V trimming: 3 bases; J trimming: 4 bases; junction bases outside the gene matches: 2. The germline V gene has CDR1 SGHRS and CDR2 YFSETQ. CDR3 length: 13 residues. CDR3 region: CASSWTGLETQYF. The CDR3 DNA is TGCGCCAGCAGCTGGACAGGGTTAGAGACCCAGTACTTC.

This clonotype counts as medium-sized. The chain employs TRBV12-3 or TRBV12-4 and TRBJ2-3, with D possibly being TRBD2 (6 bases). The CDR3 extends over 12 amino acids. V lost 3 bases, J lost 6 bases, and 7 bases lay in between. The CDR3 loop is CASSFGGDTQYF. The CDR3 region has the DNA TGTGCCAGCAGTTTTGGGGGGGATACGCAGTATTTT.

The gene calls are TRBV7-2 and TRBJ1-1; TRBD1 might be the D (6 bases). This CDR3 region has 17 residues. V lost 6 bases and J 6 bases, leaving 26 bases between the germline ends. Germline V CDR1 and CDR2: SGHTA, FQGNSA. The CDR3 DNA follows: TGTGCCAGCAGTCAGACAGGTTATCAGTTTACGATCGCTGAAGCTTTCTTT. This sequence encodes CASSQTGYQFTIAEAFF.

This clonotype was picked up a small number of times. The chain carries TRBV12-3 or TRBV12-4 and TRBJ2-3; TRBD1 is a possible D gene (5 bases). The ends were cut back, 1 base at V and 4 bases at J, with 12 bases in the middle. The CDR3 runs 15 residues. CDR3 loop: CASSLGLRVADTQYF. The CDR3 DNA reads TGTGCCAGCAGTTTAGGTCTCAGGGTCGCAGATACGCAGTATTTT.

The J gene is TRBJ2-1, the V gene TRBV7-9; 8 positions match TRBD2. The germline V gene has CDR1 SEHNR and CDR2 FQNEAQ (reference sequence). This CDR3 comprises 14 residues. V was pared by 5 bases and J by 6 bases, with 6 bases of the junction left unmatched. CDR3 loop: CASSPKRGRNEQFF. The CDR3 coding sequence is TGTGCCAGCAGCCCTAAGCGGGGGCGCAATGAGCAGTTCTTC.

This clonotype has at least ten counts. The J gene is TRBJ1-1, the V gene TRBV7-8; D call uncertain. Germline CDR1 SGHVS, CDR2 FQNEAQ. The ends were cut back, 5 bases at V and 0 bases at J, with 10 bases in the middle. This CDR3 is 14 amino acids long. This chain's CDR3 is CASSRERVNTEAFF. The CDR3 nucleotides are TGTGCCAGCAGCAGGGAACGGGTGAACACTGAAGCTTTCTTT.

V gene TRBV29-1 combines with J gene TRBJ2-3, with D perhaps TRBD1 (5 bases). The germline gives CDR1 SQVTM, CDR2 ANQGSEA. V lost 3 bases and J lost 0, with 10 bases in between. This CDR3 comprises 14 residues. The CDR3 loop is CSVDGRESTDTQYF. The DNA of the CDR3 is TGCAGCGTTGACGGCAGGGAAAGCACAGATACGCAGTATTTT.

The V gene is TRBV12-3 or TRBV12-4, the J gene TRBJ2-7; 15 nucleotides line up with TRBD2. Trimming took 7 bases from V and 7 from J; bases not matched to a gene: 11. The CDR3 totals 16 residues. The chain's CDR3 is CASTQRTSGRASEQYF. For the CDR3, the DNA is TGTGCCAGCACCCAGAGGACTAGCGGGAGGGCTAGTGAGCAGTACTTC.

To note about this clonotype: A read error is possible here, since a much larger clone lies one base away. The chain is built from TRBV5-1 and TRBJ2-1; 8 bases are a match to TRBD2. This CDR3 is built from 15 residues. V dropped 6 bases and J dropped 3; count of bases not matched to a gene: 8. Germline-derived CDR1 and CDR2 are SGHRS and YFSETQ. The CDR3 is CASNLLAADYNEQFF. In DNA form, the CDR3 reads TGCGCCAGCAACTTACTAGCGGCTGACTACAATGAGCAGTTCTTC. Variable domain in full (rest from reference TRBV5-1 and TRBJ2-1): KAGVTQTPRYLIKTRGQQVTLSCSPISGHRSVSWYQQTPGQGLQFLFEYFSETQRNKGNFPGRFSGRQFSNSRSEMNVSTLELGDSALYLCASNLLAADYNEQFFGPGTRLTVL.

The chain employs TRBV6-1 and TRBJ2-4; TRBD2 agrees at 11 bases. V shed 7 bases, J shed 1 base, and the junction held 9 bases outside the gene matches. This CDR3 comprises 17 residues. Germline loops: CDR1 MNHNS, CDR2 SASEGT. The CDR3 loop is CASKDSGGAVAKNIQYF. The CDR3 bases are TGTGCCAGCAAGGATAGCGGGGGGGCCGTGGCCAAAAACATTCAGTACTTC.

This clonotype occurred a few times. The V and J genes are TRBV20-1 and TRBJ2-1; D may match TRBD1 or TRBD2 (5 bases each). Germline CDR1 and CDR2: DFQATT and SNEGSKA (reference sequence). The V end lost 6 bases, the J end lost 3 bases, and 18 bases lay between the germline ends. The CDR3 sequence is 15 residues long. The CDR3, as DNA: TGCAGTGCACAAAAAGGGACGGGTAACTACAATGAGCAGTTCTTC. It specifies CSAQKGTGNYNEQFF.

The V gene is TRBV5-8, the J gene TRBJ1-2; D is unclear. The CDR3 totals 12 residues. Germline V gene sequence: CDR1 SGHTS, CDR2 YDEGEE. V was trimmed by 1 base and J by 8 bases, leaving 9 bases between them. The CDR3 bases are TGTGCCAGCAGCTTGACGTGGAGGGGCTACACCTTC. This encodes CASSLTWRGYTF. The full variable domain, completed using reference TRBV5-8 and TRBJ1-2, is EAGVTQSPTHLIKTRGQQATLRCSPISGHTSVYWYQQALGLGLQFLLWYDEGEERNRGNFPPRFSGRQFPNYSSELNVNALELEDSALYLCASSLTWRGYTFGSGTRLTVV.

This clonotype showed up just a few times. This chain uses TRBV7-9 with TRBJ2-1; D uncertain. Germline loops: CDR1 SEHNR, CDR2 FQNEAQ (reference sequence). The V gene lost 8 bases and the J gene lost 7 bases, with 12 bases spanning the gap. The CDR3 sequence is 12 residues long. In DNA, the CDR3 is TGTGCCAGCGGGCTAGTTAGGAATGAGCAGTTCTTC. Amino acids: CASGLVRNEQFF.

This chain links TRBV5-5 with TRBJ1-1; D gene uncertain. The V end lost 1 base, the J end lost 4 bases, and 8 bases lay between the germline ends. CDR1 and CDR2 from the germline V gene are SGHKS and YYEKEE (reference sequence). The CDR3 is made up of 13 amino acids. CDR3 residues: CASSLFRSTEAFF. DNA for the CDR3: TGTGCCAGCAGCTTGTTTCGGAGCACTGAAGCTTTCTTT.

This chain links TRBV20-1 with TRBJ1-4, with TRBD1 matching over 9 bases. The CDR3 loop spans 15 amino acids. Germline V CDR1 and CDR2: DFQATT, SNEGSKA (reference sequence). Trimming cost V 4 bases and J 8 bases; bases outside gene matches: 11. CDR3 coding DNA: TGCAGTGCTACCCTAACAGGGGGCAGTTGGGAAAAACTGTTTTTT. Translating it yields CSATLTGGSWEKLFF.

The chain couples TRBV9 to TRBJ2-3; 11 nucleotides agree with TRBD2. The junction had 0 bases not matched to a gene; V was cut back by 0 bases and J by 3 bases. The CDR3 extends over 15 amino acids. Germline V gene sequence: CDR1 SGDLS, CDR2 YYNGEE. Here the CDR3 DNA reads TGTGCCAGCAGCGTAGTAGCGGGGGGGACAGATACGCAGTATTTT. Translation: CASSVVAGGTDTQYF.

V gene TRBV20-1 combines with J gene TRBJ2-3; D is ambiguous. CDR1 DFQATT and CDR2 SNEGSKA come from the germline V gene (reference sequence). The CDR3 is made up of 13 amino acids. V dropped 4 bases and J dropped 4 bases, with 12 bases sitting between them. The CDR3 nucleotides are TGCAGTGCTAACGATTTCTTCGCAGATACGCAGTATTTT. It is translated as CSANDFFADTQYF.

A few counts support this clonotype. The chain has TRBV20-1 and TRBJ2-1, with 15 bases fitting TRBD2. Germline CDR1 reads DFQATT; CDR2 reads SNEGSKA (reference sequence). There are 18 residues in the CDR3. With V trimmed by 0 bases and J by 2 bases, 5 bases remained unmatched. For the CDR3, the DNA is TGCAGTGCTAGAGAGGTGGGACTAGCGGGGGGCGCCTACAATGAGCAGTTCTTC. This codes for CSAREVGLAGGAYNEQFF.

The chain employs TRBV3-1 and TRBJ1-4; D is perhaps TRBD1 (5 bases). The V and J ends lost 1 base and 8 bases respectively, with 11 bases between them. This CDR3 spans 14 amino acids. CDR1 is LGHDT and CDR2 is YNNKEL in the germline V gene (reference sequence). CDR3 residues: CASSQGWGQEKLFF. The CDR3 coding sequence is TGTGCCAGCAGCCAAGGGTGGGGCCAGGAAAAACTGTTTTTT.

The chain carries TRBV9 and TRBJ1-2; D remains unclear. CDR1 is SGDLS and CDR2 is YYNGEE in the germline V gene. There are 13 residues in the CDR3. V was trimmed by 0 bases and J by 2 bases, leaving 5 bases between them. The CDR3 DNA is TGTGCCAGCAGCGTAGAGGAAAACTATGGCTACACCTTC. Its translation is CASSVEENYGYTF.

This clonotype was detected ten times or more. This chain joins TRBV7-9 and TRBJ2-7, with TRBD2 identical over 10 bases. The trim removed 3 bases at V and 3 bases at J, leaving 11 bases unmatched. The CDR3 length is 17 residues. The germline V gene encodes CDR1 SEHNR and CDR2 FQNEAQ (reference sequence). The CDR3 nucleotides read TGTGCCAGCAGCTTCTCAAATAGCGGGGGGCCGGACTACGAGCAGTACTTC. Residues: CASSFSNSGGPDYEQYF.

There are a few counts of this clonotype. The V gene is TRBV20-1, the J gene TRBJ2-2, with TRBD1 identical over 9 bases. The CDR3 contains 18 residues. Germline V gives CDR1 DFQATT, CDR2 SNEGSKA (reference sequence). Losses at the gene ends were 2 bases for V and 0 bases for J; bases not matched to a gene: 10. The CDR3 DNA reads TGCAGTGCTAGAAGCGTTGGTGGACAGGGGACGAACACCGGGGAGCTGTTTTTT. Translated, it gives CSARSVGGQGTNTGELFF.

This clonotype was counted between two and nine times. The chain recombines TRBV7-6 with TRBJ2-1; D remains unclear. The CDR3 contains 12 residues. V dropped 6 bases and J dropped 7 bases, with 10 bases sitting between them. Looked up from germline, CDR1 is SGHVS and CDR2 is FNYEAQ. The CDR3 DNA reads TGTGCCAGCAGTCTTAGTGAAAATGAGCAGTTCTTC. Residues: CASSLSENEQFF.

The CDR3 nucleotides are TGCAGTGCGGGGGGGCGGACTAGCGGACTCAATGAGCAGTTCTTC. Translated, it gives CSAGGRTSGLNEQFF. The gene calls are TRBV20-1 and TRBJ2-1, with 10 bases lining up with TRBD2. Trimming took 6 bases from V and 6 from J; bases not matched to a gene: 11. Germline CDR1 and CDR2: DFQATT and SNEGSKA (reference sequence). This CDR3 comprises 15 residues.

J is TRBJ2-1 and V is TRBV20-1; TRBD2 aligns across 11 bases. CDR3 length: 16 amino acids. CDR1 and CDR2 from the germline V gene are DFQATT and SNEGSKA (reference sequence). V was pared by 2 bases and J by 4 bases, with 7 bases of the junction left unmatched. CDR3: CSARTASGRWYNEQFF. CDR3 bases: TGCAGTGCTAGAACGGCTAGCGGGAGGTGGTACAATGAGCAGTTCTTC.

Only a few counts were recorded for this clonotype. The genes are TRBV18 and TRBJ1-2; tentatively, D is TRBD1 (5 bases). Trimming took 3 bases from V and 6 from J, leaving 14 bases between them. Germline assignment: CDR1 KGHSH and CDR2 LQKENI. There are 14 residues in the CDR3. CDR3 coding DNA: TGTGCCAGCTCACCGTCCAGGGCAGTCGATGGCTACACCTTC. Translation: CASSPSRAVDGYTF.